This is a list of T cell receptor beta chains from one sample in a study of T cell responses to AZD1222 COVID-19 vaccine. Libraries were prepared by immunoSEQ multiplex PCR; TCRdb keeps only in-frame clonotypes and omits some of them. The table records about 150,000 clones, around 90% of them present only once. Sequences were derived from peripheral blood, sampled 28 days after the second AZD1222 dose. These receptors all stem from an adult who received the AZD1222 COVID-19 vaccine. Both conserved end residues are part of each CDR3. A D gene is named only where the DNA matches it firmly. Expanded clones get a size class; other rows say once, few or many, or leave the size out.

v_call	j_call	clone_size	d_call	cdr3_nt	cdr3_aa
TRBV3-1/TRBV3-2	TRBJ1-2	-	-	TGTGCCAGCAGCCAACTTCAGGGAGGAGGCTACACCTTC	CASSQLQGGGYTF
TRBV5-1	TRBJ1-3	-	-	TGCGCCAGCAGCTTGGGTGCAGGCTACTCTGGAAACACCATATATTTT	CASSLGAGYSGNTIYF
TRBV7-2	TRBJ1-5	-	TRBD1	TGTGCCAGCAGCCCACAGGGGAGTGATGGTCAGCCCCAGCATTTT	CASSPQGSDGQPQHF
TRBV29-1	TRBJ1-5	-	-	TGCAGCGTTGAATCCCTATCTCAGCCCCAGCATTTT	CSVESLSQPQHF
TRBV7-9	TRBJ2-1	-	TRBD2	TGTGCCAGCAGCCCAGTAGCGGGAGAAGGGAATGAGCAGTTCTTC	CASSPVAGEGNEQFF
TRBV5-1	TRBJ2-3	-	TRBD2	TGCGCCAGCAGCGCGGGGACTAGCGGGGGACCCCTCACAGATACGCAGTATTTT	CASSAGTSGGPLTDTQYF
TRBV19	TRBJ1-5	-	-	TGTGCCAGTAGTATAGATTGGCGGGACAATCAGCCCCAGCATTTT	CASSIDWRDNQPQHF
TRBV13	TRBJ2-1	-	-	TGTGCCAGCAGCCCGACCGGGGGTCGGTCCTACAATGAGCAGTTCTTC	CASSPTGGRSYNEQFF
TRBV10-3	TRBJ2-2	-	TRBD1	TGTGCCATCAGTGGGACAGGGGGGACCGGGGAGCTGTTTTTT	CAISGTGGTGELFF
TRBV4-2	TRBJ1-2	-	TRBD1	TGTGCCAGCAGCCATGAGGGGGCAAGAGATGGCTACACCTTC	CASSHEGARDGYTF
TRBV9	TRBJ1-2	-	TRBD1	TGTGCCAGCAGCGCCAATCCGGGACAGGGAAATGGCTACACCTTC	CASSANPGQGNGYTF
TRBV11-3	TRBJ2-3	-	TRBD1	TGTGCCAGCAGCTCCCGGGACAGGGGGCTTGATACGCAGTATTTT	CASSSRDRGLDTQYF
TRBV19	TRBJ1-3	-	-	TGTGCCAGTAGCCGGGGGACGTTGAGCTCTGGAAACACCATATATTTT	CASSRGTLSSGNTIYF
TRBV9	TRBJ1-5	-	-	TGTGCCAGCAGCGTAGGCCCCCTCTGGCAGTATAGCAATCAGCCCCAGCATTTT	CASSVGPLWQYSNQPQHF
TRBV4-1	TRBJ1-3	-	-	TGCGCCAGCAGCCACCCTTCGGGGGGTAGCGGAAACACCATATATTTT	CASSHPSGGSGNTIYF
TRBV6-5	TRBJ2-1	-	-	TGTGCCAGCAGTTACGGTCTTTACAATGAGCAGTTCTTC	CASSYGLYNEQFF
TRBV6-5	TRBJ1-5	once	TRBD1	TGTGCCAGCAGAGGGGGGGGACAGGGGCCGCCCCAGCATTTT	CASRGGGQGPPQHF
TRBV18	TRBJ1-3	-	-	TGTGCCAGCTCCTCCCTGGGGGAGAGTGGAAACACCATATATTTT	CASSSLGESGNTIYF
TRBV27	TRBJ1-5	-	-	TGTGCCCGCATCCCAAGTAGCAATCAGCCCCAGCATTTT	CARIPSSNQPQHF
TRBV24-1	TRBJ2-3	-	TRBD1	TGTGCCACCAGTGAGACGACAGGGTCGGGAGATACGCAGTATTTT	CATSETTGSGDTQYF
TRBV3-1/TRBV3-2	TRBJ1-2	-	-	TGTGCCAGCAGCCTTTCGGAGCCCAGGGGCTACACCTTC	CASSLSEPRGYTF
TRBV10-3	TRBJ1-5	once	-	TGTGCCATCAGTGAGTCCTTACAGGGAGGCAATCAGCCCCAGCATTTT	CAISESLQGGNQPQHF
TRBV15	TRBJ1-1	-	-	TGTGCCACCAGCAGAGGAGGTGAGGACACTGAAGCTTTCTTT	CATSRGGEDTEAFF
TRBV6-2/TRBV6-3	TRBJ2-7	-	-	TGTGCCAGCAGTTACCAAAGATACGAGCAGTACTTC	CASSYQRYEQYF
TRBV6-4	TRBJ2-3	-	TRBD2	TGTGCCAGCAGTGTGGCTAGCGGGGGCTCCACAGATACGCAGTATTTT	CASSVASGGSTDTQYF
TRBV18	TRBJ2-3	-	TRBD2	TGTGCCAGCTCACTCACAGCGGGAGCAGATACGCAGTATTTT	CASSLTAGADTQYF
TRBV10-3	TRBJ2-3	-	-	TGTGCCAACTCCGGGCAGGGCACAGATACGCAGTATTTT	CANSGQGTDTQYF
TRBV6-6	TRBJ1-1	once	-	TGTGCCAGCAGCCCCATGGGGGGTGGGACTGAAGCTTTCTTT	CASSPMGGGTEAFF
TRBV9	TRBJ1-3	-	-	TGTGCCAGCAGCCCGAGAGGACGTAGAAACACCATATATTTT	CASSPRGRRNTIYF
TRBV5-6	TRBJ1-4	-	TRBD1	TGTGCCAGCAGCCGGCACAGGGGACCAAATTCGGCAACTAATGAAAAACTGTTTTTT	CASSRHRGPNSATNEKLFF
TRBV6-5	TRBJ1-6	-	-	TGTGCCAGCAGTTACTCAGGCATTAATTCACCCCTCCACTTT	CASSYSGINSPLHF
TRBV11-2	TRBJ2-2	-	-	TGTGCCAGCAGCTTAAGGCTAGCCGAAACCGGGGAGCTGTTTTTT	CASSLRLAETGELFF
TRBV10-2	TRBJ2-3	-	-	TGCGCCAGCAGCAACAGGGTAGGCGGGACAGATACGCAGTATTTT	CASSNRVGGTDTQYF
TRBV5-1	TRBJ2-7	-	-	TGCGCCAGCAGCTTGGCCGGCAGCTCCTACGAGCAGTACTTC	CASSLAGSSYEQYF
TRBV12-3/TRBV12-4	TRBJ1-2	-	TRBD1	TGTGCCAGCAGTAACAGGGGCTATGGCTACACCTTC	CASSNRGYGYTF
TRBV3-1/TRBV3-2	TRBJ1-4	-	-	TGTGCCAGCAGCCAAGTAAGGGGAATTAATGAAAAACTGTTTTTT	CASSQVRGINEKLFF
TRBV2	TRBJ1-2	-	-	TGTGCCAGCAGGCAGGGGTTGTATGGCTACACCTTC	CASRQGLYGYTF
TRBV5-1	TRBJ2-1	-	-	TGCGCCAGCAGCTTGTCCGGGGGCATCCTCTCCTACAATGAGCAGTTCTTC	CASSLSGGILSYNEQFF
TRBV12-3/TRBV12-4	TRBJ2-5	-	-	TGTGCCAGTGGACAGCGTCAAGAGACCCAGTACTTC	CASGQRQETQYF
TRBV6-5	TRBJ1-1	-	-	TGTGCCAGCAGTCGCCTGGGGGTGGGGACTGAAGCTTTCTTT	CASSRLGVGTEAFF
TRBV5-1	TRBJ1-1	-	-	TGCGCCAGCAGCGGATCCGGGACGGCGAACACTGAAGCTTTCTTT	CASSGSGTANTEAFF